This TCR beta chain emerged from a study of blood T cell repertoires in COVID-19. A COVID-19 case had been met by exposed participants during the 2 weeks before study entry. J was trimmed by 0 bases and V by 0 bases; bases with no gene match: 12. CDR3 length: 19 residues. CDR1 is PRHDT, CDR2 FYEKMQ, per germline (reference sequence). The repertoire was sequenced with immunoSEQ multiplex PCR; TCRdb's copy has only in-frame clones and lacks some. The table lists 400,000 to 500,000 clones, 88% of them singletons. Input material: PBMCs or T cells enriched from blood (not recorded which). The clonotype comes from a woman between 18 and 29 years old who had been exposed to COVID-19. The V gene is TRBV13, the J gene TRBJ2-3; TRBD2 agrees at 7 bases. The CDR3 protein is CASSLGRSGQRDSTDTQYF. The DNA for the CDR3 is TGTGCCAGCAGCTTAGGCCGCTCAGGGCAGCGGGACAGCACAGATACGCAGTATTTT.